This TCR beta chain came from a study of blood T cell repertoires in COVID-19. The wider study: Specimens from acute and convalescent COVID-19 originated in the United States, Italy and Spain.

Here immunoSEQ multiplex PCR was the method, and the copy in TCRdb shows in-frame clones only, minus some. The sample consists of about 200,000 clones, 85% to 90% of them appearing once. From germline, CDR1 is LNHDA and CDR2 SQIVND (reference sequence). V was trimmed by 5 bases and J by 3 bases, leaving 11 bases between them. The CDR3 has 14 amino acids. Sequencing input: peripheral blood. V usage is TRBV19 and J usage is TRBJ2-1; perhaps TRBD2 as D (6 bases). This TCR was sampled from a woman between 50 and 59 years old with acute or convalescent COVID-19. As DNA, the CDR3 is TGTGCCAGTAGTCTTCTAGCGAACTACAATGAGCAGTTCTTC. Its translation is CASSLLANYNEQFF.